This T cell receptor (beta chain) was identified during a study of human T cells and chemical hapten exposure. Across the whole study: Sensitizing treatment utilized 2% DPC over a 2 cm by 2 cm portion of upper inner arm skin. General study findings and limits: The count of PT1 expanded TCRs correlated positively with patch test score. DPC sensitization produced no change in TCRs with frequency above 1 in 1000.

The CDR3 totals 13 residues. Germline V CDR1 and CDR2: SGDLS, YYNGEE. Trimming removed 0 bases at V and 5 bases at J, with 8 bases between. Time point: patch test 1, 2 weeks after DPC sensitization. The treatment here: therapeutic diphenylcyclopropenone sensitization with weekly scalp DPC. Concerning this clonotype: Its antigen is undetermined.

TCRdb itself ran the RACE reads through MiXCR, one entry per CDR3 protein. The sample lists about 380,000 distinct CDR3 sequences, about 4.4% occurring once. The TCR sequence derives from a woman between 50 and 59 years old with alopecia areata. Some clones in this sample may be carry-over from other donors' samples. This material consisted of whole blood, taken in connection with sensitization to the hapten diphenylcyclopropenone (DPC). The genes are TRBV9 and TRBJ1-1; unclear D gene. The CDR3 sequence: CASSVGQRTEAFF. The CDR3 nucleotides read TGTGCCAGCAGCGTAGGACAAAGAACTGAAGCTTTCTTT.